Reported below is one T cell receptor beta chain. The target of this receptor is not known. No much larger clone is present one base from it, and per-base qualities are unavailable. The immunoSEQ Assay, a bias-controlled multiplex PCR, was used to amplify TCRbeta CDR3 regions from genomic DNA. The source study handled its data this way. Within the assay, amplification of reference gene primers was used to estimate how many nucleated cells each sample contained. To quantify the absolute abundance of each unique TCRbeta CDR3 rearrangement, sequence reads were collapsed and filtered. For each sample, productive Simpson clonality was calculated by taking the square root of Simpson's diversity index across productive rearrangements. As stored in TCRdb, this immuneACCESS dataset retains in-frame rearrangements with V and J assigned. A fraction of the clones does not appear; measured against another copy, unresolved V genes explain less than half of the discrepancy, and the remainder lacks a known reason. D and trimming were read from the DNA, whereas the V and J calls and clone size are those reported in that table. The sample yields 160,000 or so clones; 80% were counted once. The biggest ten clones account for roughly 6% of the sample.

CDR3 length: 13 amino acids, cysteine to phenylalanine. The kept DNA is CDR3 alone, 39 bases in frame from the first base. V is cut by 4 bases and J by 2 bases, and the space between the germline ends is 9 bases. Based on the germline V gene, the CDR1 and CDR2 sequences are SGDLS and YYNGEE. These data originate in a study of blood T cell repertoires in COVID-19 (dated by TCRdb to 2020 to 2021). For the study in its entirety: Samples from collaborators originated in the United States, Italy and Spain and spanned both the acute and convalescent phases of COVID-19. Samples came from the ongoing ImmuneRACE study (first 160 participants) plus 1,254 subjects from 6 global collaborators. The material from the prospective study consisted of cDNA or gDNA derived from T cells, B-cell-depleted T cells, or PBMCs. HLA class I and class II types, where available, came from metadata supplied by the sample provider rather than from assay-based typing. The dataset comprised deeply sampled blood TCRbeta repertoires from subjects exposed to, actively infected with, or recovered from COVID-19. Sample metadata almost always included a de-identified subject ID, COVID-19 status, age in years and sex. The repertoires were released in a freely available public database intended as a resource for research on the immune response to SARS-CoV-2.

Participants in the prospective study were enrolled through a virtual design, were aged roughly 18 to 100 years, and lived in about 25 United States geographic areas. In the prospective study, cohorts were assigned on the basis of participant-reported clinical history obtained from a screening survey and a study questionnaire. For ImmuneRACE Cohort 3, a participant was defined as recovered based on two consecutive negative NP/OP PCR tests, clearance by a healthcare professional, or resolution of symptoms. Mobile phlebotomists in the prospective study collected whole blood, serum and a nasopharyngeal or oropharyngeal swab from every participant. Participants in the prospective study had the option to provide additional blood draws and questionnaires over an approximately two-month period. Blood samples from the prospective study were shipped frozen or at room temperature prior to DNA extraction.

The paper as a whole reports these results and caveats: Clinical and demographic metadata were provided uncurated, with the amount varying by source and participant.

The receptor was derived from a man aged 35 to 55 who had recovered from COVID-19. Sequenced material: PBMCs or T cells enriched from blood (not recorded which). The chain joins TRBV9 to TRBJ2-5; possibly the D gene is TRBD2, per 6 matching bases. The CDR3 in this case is CASSRGLQETQYF. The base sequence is TGTGCCAGCAGCCGAGGACTACAAGAGACCCAGTACTTC.